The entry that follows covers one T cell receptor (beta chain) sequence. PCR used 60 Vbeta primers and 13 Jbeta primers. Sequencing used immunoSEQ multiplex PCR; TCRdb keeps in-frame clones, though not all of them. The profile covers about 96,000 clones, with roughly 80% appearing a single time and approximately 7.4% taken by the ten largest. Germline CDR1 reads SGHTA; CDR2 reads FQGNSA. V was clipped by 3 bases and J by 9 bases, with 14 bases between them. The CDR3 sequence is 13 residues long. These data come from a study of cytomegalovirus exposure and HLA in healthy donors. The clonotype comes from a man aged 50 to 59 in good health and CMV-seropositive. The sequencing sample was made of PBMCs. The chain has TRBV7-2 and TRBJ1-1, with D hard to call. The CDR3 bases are TGTGCCAGCAGCTTCTTCACGGGAACCCAAGCTTTCTTT. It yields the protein CASSFFTGTQAFF.